These T cell receptor beta chains were read from a single sample in a study of blood T cell repertoires in COVID-19. The table came from immunoSEQ multiplex PCR; TCRdb's copy has only in-frame clones and leaves some out. The table shows under 150,000 clones, with about nine tenths occurring only once. The sample was peripheral blood. The receptors originated from a woman between 50 and 59 years old with acute or convalescent COVID-19. The CDR3 runs from the conserved cysteine through the conserved F or W. Clone sizes are given selectively: once, few, many, or a class where the clone is expanded.

>NA|TRBJ2-7|TRBV5-4
CASSWTGKGEQYF
>NA|TRBJ1-4|TRBV9
CASSVEGQANEKLFF
>NA|TRBJ1-4|TRBV19
CASSIFGGNEKLFF
>NA|TRBJ1-3|TRBV5-6
CASSRRTEVFGNTIYF
>NA|TRBJ2-1|TRBV12-3/TRBV12-4
CASSPGFYNEQFF
>NA|TRBJ1-6|TRBV30
CAWTHGGERSPLHF
>NA|TRBJ2-5|TRBV29-1
CSVGHLLGGGQYF
>NA|TRBJ1-2|TRBV12-3/TRBV12-4
CASSLQGAGYTF
>NA|TRBJ1-4|TRBV29-1
CSVEDVNAGEKLFF
>NA|TRBJ1-3|TRBV3-1/TRBV3-2
CASSQGAGNTIYF
>NA|TRBJ1-1|TRBV7-9
CASSLVVVRTEAFF
>NA|TRBJ2-1|TRBV28
CASSPPLRRVNEQFF
>NA|TRBJ1-6|TRBV9
CASSAGQGTLNSPLHF
>NA|TRBJ1-2|TRBV29-1
CSVVTGAGYTF
>NA|TRBJ2-3|TRBV6-1
CASSAWTGGDADTQYF
>NA|TRBJ1-4|TRBV28
CASSLRRIIDSNEKLFF
>NA|TRBJ2-3|TRBV5-4
CASSVNRGGGGTDTQYF
>NA|TRBJ1-5|TRBV6-2/TRBV6-3
CASSYLASNQPQHF
>NA|TRBJ1-2|TRBV15
CATRALGGPNYGYTF
>NA|TRBJ1-6|TRBV5-1
CASRYGQSISPLHF
>NA|TRBJ2-3|TRBV3-1/TRBV3-2
CASSQDPRGGDTQYF
>NA|TRBJ1-2|TRBV21-1
CASSAGGQGDGYTF
>NA|TRBJ1-1|TRBV10-3
CAITPGAGTEAFF
>NA|TRBJ2-2|TRBV9
CASSPAGTINTGELFF
>few|TRBJ2-7|TRBV11-2
CASSSGTYSSSRHYEQYF
>NA|TRBJ2-7|TRBV3-1/TRBV3-2
CASSHVGEQYF
>once|TRBJ2-7|TRBV11-3
CASSLGPGDYEQYF
>NA|TRBJ2-1|TRBV7-8
CASRMRRDPVNEQFF
>NA|TRBJ1-4|TRBV3-1/TRBV3-2
CASSQEKGGIRQGTLEKLFF
>NA|TRBJ1-2|TRBV28
CASSWRNYGYTF
>NA|TRBJ2-1|TRBV6-2/TRBV6-3
CASSSSAPSYNEQFF
>NA|TRBJ1-2|TRBV4-1
CASSQDPGIQVVGGYTF
>NA|TRBJ1-1|TRBV5-4
CASSPGHKLNTEAFF
>NA|TRBJ2-7|TRBV29-1
CSVETSGSGEQYF
>NA|TRBJ1-2|TRBV5-4
CASSQGTMGGYTF
>once|TRBJ1-2|TRBV6-2/TRBV6-3
CASSYFPGYGYTF
>NA|TRBJ1-2|TRBV28
CASVTTGVGYTF
>NA|TRBJ1-5|TRBV10-3
CAIADRGQGQPQHF
>NA|TRBJ2-7|TRBV29-1
CSVDRLGSYEQYF
>once|TRBJ2-7|TRBV30
CACRGRGSYEQYF
>NA|TRBJ1-2|TRBV7-2
CASSTRTGADYGYTF
>few|TRBJ2-1|TRBV13
CASSLGAGGYNEQFF
>NA|TRBJ1-4|TRBV18
CASSPDRGGEKLFF
>NA|TRBJ2-1|TRBV21-1
CASSKARDRGRAIKTLNEQFF
>NA|TRBJ1-1|TRBV9
CASSVTENTEAFF
>NA|TRBJ2-1|TRBV7-3
CASSLGQGGREQFF
>NA|TRBJ2-1|TRBV2
CASRALGQGANEQFF
>NA|TRBJ2-1|TRBV12-5
CASGLVLSRQDNEQFF
>NA|TRBJ2-7|TRBV19
CASSRTTVSYEQYF
>NA|TRBJ2-7|TRBV4-3
CASSPGTGTYEQYF
>once|TRBJ2-7|TRBV27
CASSLSLDTIYEQYF
>NA|TRBJ1-2|TRBV28
CATTTGTGSYGYTF